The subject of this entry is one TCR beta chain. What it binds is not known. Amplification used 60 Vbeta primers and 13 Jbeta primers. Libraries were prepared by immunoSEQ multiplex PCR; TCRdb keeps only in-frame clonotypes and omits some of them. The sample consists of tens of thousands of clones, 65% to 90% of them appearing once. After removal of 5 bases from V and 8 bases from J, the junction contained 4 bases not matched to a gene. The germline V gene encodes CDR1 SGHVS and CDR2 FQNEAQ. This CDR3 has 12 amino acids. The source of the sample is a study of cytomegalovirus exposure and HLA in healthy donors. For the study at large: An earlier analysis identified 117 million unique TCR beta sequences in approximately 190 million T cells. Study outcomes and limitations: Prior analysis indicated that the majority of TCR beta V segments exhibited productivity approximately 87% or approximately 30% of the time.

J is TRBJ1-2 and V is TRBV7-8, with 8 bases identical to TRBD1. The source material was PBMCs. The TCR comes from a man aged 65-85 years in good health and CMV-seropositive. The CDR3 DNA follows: TGTGCCAGCAGCCCAGGGGGCGAGGGCTACACCTTC. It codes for CASSPGGEGYTF.